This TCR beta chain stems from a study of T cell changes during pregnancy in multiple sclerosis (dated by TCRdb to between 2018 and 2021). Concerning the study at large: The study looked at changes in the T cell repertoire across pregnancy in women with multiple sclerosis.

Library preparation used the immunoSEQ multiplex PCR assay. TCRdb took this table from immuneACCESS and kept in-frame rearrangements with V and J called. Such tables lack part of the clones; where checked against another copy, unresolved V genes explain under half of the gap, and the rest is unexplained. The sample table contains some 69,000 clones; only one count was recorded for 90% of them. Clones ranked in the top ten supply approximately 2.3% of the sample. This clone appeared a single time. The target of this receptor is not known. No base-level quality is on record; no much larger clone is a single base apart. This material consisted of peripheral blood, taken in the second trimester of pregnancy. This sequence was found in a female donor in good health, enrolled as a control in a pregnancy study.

The DNA sequence reads TGCGCCAGCAGTGAGCTCGGGGAGCTGTTTTTT. Its coded protein is CASSELGELFF. Recombination connected TRBV10-2 to TRBJ2-2; no D gene call is confident. The CDR3 spans 11 residues, from the cysteine through the phenylalanine. The entry retains the CDR3 DNA only, 33 bases that are in frame from base 1. V was cut back by 2 bases and J by 7 bases, leaving a gap of 2 bases between them. CDR1 WSHSY and CDR2 SAAADI are derived from the germline V gene.